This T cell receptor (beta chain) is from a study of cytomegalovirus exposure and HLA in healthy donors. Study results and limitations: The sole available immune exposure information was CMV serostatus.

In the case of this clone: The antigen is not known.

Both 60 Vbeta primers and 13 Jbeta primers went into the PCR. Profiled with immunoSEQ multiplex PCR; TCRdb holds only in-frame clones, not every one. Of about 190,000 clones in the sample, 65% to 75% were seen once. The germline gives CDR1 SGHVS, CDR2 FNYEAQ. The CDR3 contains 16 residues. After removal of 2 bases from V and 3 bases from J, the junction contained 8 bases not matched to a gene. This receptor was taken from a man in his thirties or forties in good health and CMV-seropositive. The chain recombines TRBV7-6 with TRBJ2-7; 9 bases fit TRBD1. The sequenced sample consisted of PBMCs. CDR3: CASSLRSGTGLYEQYF. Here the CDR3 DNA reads TGTGCCAGCAGCTTACGATCCGGGACAGGGCTCTACGAGCAGTACTTC.